The TCR beta chain under discussion was sequenced for a study of blood T cell repertoires in COVID-19. Background on the study: Specimens from acute and convalescent COVID-19 originated in the United States, Italy and Spain. The analysed material was cDNA or gDNA that came from T cells, B-cell-depleted T cells, or PBMCs.

Trimming cost V 1 base and J 9 bases; bases outside gene matches: 6. The CDR3 totals 16 residues. The germline CDR1 and CDR2 sequences are LGHNA and YNFKEQ. Original processing methods: Nucleated cell counts were estimated from reference gene primer amplification. TCRdb keeps only in-frame clones here, not all; method: immunoSEQ multiplex PCR. V and J calls and clone size are as listed in that table; D and trimming were resolved from the DNA. There are roughly 230,000 clones in the sample; around 80% occur only once, and around 25% lies in the top ten. The rearrangement joins TRBV4-2 to TRBJ2-1; 13 nucleotides align to TRBD2. The sample consisted of peripheral blood. This sequence was found in a man aged 35 to 55 with acute or convalescent COVID-19. The CDR3, as DNA: TGTGCCAGCAGCCAAGGGACTAGCGGGAGTCAGGGTGAGCAGTTCTTC. As protein: CASSQGTSGSQGEQFF.